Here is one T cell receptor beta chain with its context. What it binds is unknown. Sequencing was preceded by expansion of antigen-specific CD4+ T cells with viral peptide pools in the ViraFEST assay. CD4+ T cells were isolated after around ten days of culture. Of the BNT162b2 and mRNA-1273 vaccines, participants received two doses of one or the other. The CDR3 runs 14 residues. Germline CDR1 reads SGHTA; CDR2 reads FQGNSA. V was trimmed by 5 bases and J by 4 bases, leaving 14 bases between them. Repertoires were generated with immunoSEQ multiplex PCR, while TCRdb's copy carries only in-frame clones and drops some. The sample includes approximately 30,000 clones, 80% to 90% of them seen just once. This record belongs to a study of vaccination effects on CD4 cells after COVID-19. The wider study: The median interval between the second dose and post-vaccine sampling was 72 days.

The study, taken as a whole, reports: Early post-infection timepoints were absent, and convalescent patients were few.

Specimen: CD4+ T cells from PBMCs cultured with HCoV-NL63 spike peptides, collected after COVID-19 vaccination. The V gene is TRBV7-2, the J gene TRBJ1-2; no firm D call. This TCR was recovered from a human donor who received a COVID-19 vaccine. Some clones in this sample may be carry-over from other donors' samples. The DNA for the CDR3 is TGTGCCAGCAGCCCCCCACGGGAGATCTATGGCTACACCTTC. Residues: CASSPPREIYGYTF. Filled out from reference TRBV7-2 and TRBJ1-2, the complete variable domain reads GAGVSQSPSNKVTEKGKDVELRCDPISGHTALYWYRQSLGQGLEFLIYFQGNSAPDKSGLPSDRFSAERTGGSVSTLTIQRTQQEDSAVYLCASSPPREIYGYTFGSGTRLTVV.